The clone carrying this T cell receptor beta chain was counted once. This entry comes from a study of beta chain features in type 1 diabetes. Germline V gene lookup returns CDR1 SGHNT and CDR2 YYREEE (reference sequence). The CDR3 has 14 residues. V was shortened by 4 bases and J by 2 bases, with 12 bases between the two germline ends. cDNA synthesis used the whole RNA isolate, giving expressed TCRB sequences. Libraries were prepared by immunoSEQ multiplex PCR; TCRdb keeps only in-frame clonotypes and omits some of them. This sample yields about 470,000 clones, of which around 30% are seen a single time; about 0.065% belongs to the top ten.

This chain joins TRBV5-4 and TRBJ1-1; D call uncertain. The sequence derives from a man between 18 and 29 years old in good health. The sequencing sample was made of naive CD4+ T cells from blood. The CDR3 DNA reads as TGTGCCAGCAGCCGTGGCGCCGATAACACTGAAGCTTTCTTT. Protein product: CASSRGADNTEAFF.